One and the same sample provided the 29 T cell receptor beta chains below, sequenced in a study of patients and donors after allogeneic stem cell transplantation. TCRdb recomputed calls from the RT-PCR reads with MiXCR, one row per CDR3 protein. Counted here are 200,000 to 250,000 distinct CDR3 sequences, 14% occurring once; the ten biggest clones make up around 10%. The sample comprised blood, either unsorted or a sorted T cell fraction (not recorded which). Every receptor here comes from a human donor who was either an allogeneic HSCT recipient or a stem cell or donor lymphocyte infusion donor (not recorded which). It is not recorded whose cells these are; they may come from a transplant donor.

This clonotype was recorded a few times. J is TRBJ2-1 and V is TRBV30, with D maybe TRBD1 (6 bases). This CDR3 has 14 amino acids. V lost 0 bases and J lost 7, with 13 bases in between. Germline V CDR1 and CDR2: GTSNPN, SVGIG (reference sequence). This CDR3 reads CAWSVGGLGNEQFF. The CDR3 DNA sequence: TGTGCCTGGAGTGTTGGGGGCTTAGGGAATGAGCAGTTCTTC. Full variable domain (rest looked up from reference TRBV30 and TRBJ2-1): SQTIHQWPATLVQPVGSPLSLECTVEGTSNPNLYWYRQAAGRGLQLLFYSVGIGQISSEVPQNLSASRPQDRQFILSSKKLLLSDSGFYLCAWSVGGLGNEQFFGPGTRLTVL.

The chain uses TRBV6-2 or TRBV6-3 and TRBJ2-1; no firm D call. The CDR3 totals 13 residues. Per germline, CDR1 MNHEY and CDR2 SVGEGT. Trimming cost V 7 bases and J 3 bases, with 10 bases left between them. The CDR3 DNA sequence: TGTGCCAGCACCGGATCGAACTACAATGAGCAGTTCTTC. Its protein is CASTGSNYNEQFF.

This clonotype has just a few counts. The V gene is TRBV5-1, the J gene TRBJ2-2; D gene ambiguous. Germline CDR1 is SGHRS and CDR2 is YFSETQ. V lost 3 bases, J lost 0 bases, and 6 bases lay in between. The CDR3 consists of 14 residues. The DNA of the CDR3 is TGCGCCAGCAGCTATCCTACGAACACCGGGGAGCTGTTTTTT. Amino acids: CASSYPTNTGELFF.

In its sample, this clonotype was seen a few times. V is TRBV27 and J is TRBJ1-5, with D hard to call. CDR1 and CDR2 (germline): MNHEY, SMNVEV (reference sequence). The CDR3 totals 14 residues. Trimming removed 2 bases from V and 0 bases from J, with 5 bases in between. The CDR3, as DNA: TGTGCCAGCAGTTTACTTTTTAGCAATCAGCCCCAGCATTTT. This encodes CASSLLFSNQPQHF.

The CDR3 region is CARSTRGCNNEQFF. CDR3 coding DNA: TGTGCCAGAAGTACCCGTGGTTGTAACAATGAGCAGTTCTTC. The V gene is TRBV5-3, the J gene TRBJ2-1; the D is unclear. TRBV5-3 carries the ORF label, with uncertain function. The CDR3 runs 14 residues. Trimming removed 5 bases from V and 5 bases from J, with 14 bases in between.

In its sample, this clonotype was seen a few times. The V gene is TRBV7-9, the J gene TRBJ2-3; 10 bases line up with TRBD2. J was trimmed by 4 bases and V by 3 bases; bases with no gene match: 7. This CDR3 spans 16 amino acids. CDR1 SEHNR and CDR2 FQNEAQ come from the germline V gene (reference sequence). The CDR3 DNA reads as TGTGCCAGCAGCTTTAATCTAGCGGGAGTGGCAGATACGCAGTATTTT. It translates to CASSFNLAGVADTQYF.

This clonotype came up many times. The V gene is TRBV7-7, the J gene TRBJ2-1, with 7 positions matching TRBD2. The germline CDR1 and CDR2 sequences are SSHAT and FNYEAQ (reference sequence). CDR3 length equals 17 residues. The V and J ends lost 1 base and 5 bases, in that order; junction bases with no gene match: 11. The CDR3 DNA reads as TGTGCCAGCAGCTTAGGATGGGGAGCGGGAATCGACAATGAGCAGTTCTTC. Amino acid sequence: CASSLGWGAGIDNEQFF.

The chain is built from TRBV10-3 and TRBJ1-5; 7 bases match TRBD1. The CDR3 sequence is 15 residues long. CDR1 ENHRY and CDR2 SYGVKD come from the germline V gene. The ends lost 0 bases at V and 9 bases at J; junction bases unmatched: 8. CDR3 region: CAISESGGTLGPQHF. The CDR3 region has the DNA TGTGCCATCAGTGAGTCAGGGGGCACCCTCGGGCCCCAGCATTTT.

This clonotype was counted ten times or more. The V and J genes are TRBV29-1 and TRBJ2-1; 12 bases are a match to TRBD2. The germline gives CDR1 SQVTM, CDR2 ANQGSEA. The CDR3 covers 13 residues. After removal of 5 bases from V and 9 bases from J, the junction contained 5 bases not matched to a gene. The CDR3 spells CSVRTSGMSEQFF. CDR3 in DNA: TGCAGCGTTCGGACTAGCGGGATGAGTGAGCAGTTCTTC.

This clonotype was observed a handful of times. The chain couples TRBV7-3 to TRBJ2-2, with 8 nucleotides matching TRBD1. The V gene's germline CDR1 is SGHTA and CDR2 FQGTGA. The V and J ends lost 0 bases and 1 base, in that order; junction bases with no gene match: 4. There are 17 residues in the CDR3. CDR3 region: CASSLTTGGWNTGELFF. In DNA, the CDR3 is TGTGCCAGCAGCTTAACTACAGGGGGGTGGAACACCGGGGAGCTGTTTTTT.

The genes are TRBV5-1 and TRBJ2-7, with 9 nucleotides matching TRBD1. The J segment lost 2 bases and the V segment lost 1 base, leaving 7 bases of the junction unmatched. Germline-derived CDR1 and CDR2 are SGHRS and YFSETQ. This CDR3 region has 16 residues. The chain's CDR3 is CASSLTPGQGTYEQYF. CDR3 coding DNA: TGCGCCAGCAGCTTGACCCCGGGACAGGGTACCTACGAGCAGTACTTC.

This clonotype occurred a few times. The rearrangement links TRBV6-5 to TRBJ2-7; TRBD2 is a possible D gene (7 bases). Trimming removed 0 bases at V and 2 bases at J, with 11 bases between. The germline V gene has CDR1 MNHEY and CDR2 SVGAGI. CDR3 length: 15 residues. CDR3 sequence reads: CASSYSGRGPYEQYF. The CDR3 region has the DNA TGTGCCAGCAGTTACTCTGGGCGGGGGCCCTACGAGCAGTACTTC.

The chain couples TRBV20-1 to TRBJ2-1, with TRBD2 identical over 9 bases. The J segment lost 7 bases and the V segment lost 6 bases, leaving 10 bases of the junction unmatched. This CDR3 is built from 14 residues. Germline V gene lookup returns CDR1 DFQATT and CDR2 SNEGSKA (reference sequence). CDR3 region: CSAIAGVAVNEQFF. The CDR3 DNA is TGCAGTGCAATAGCGGGAGTGGCTGTAAATGAGCAGTTCTTC.

This chain joins TRBV27 and TRBJ2-1; 7 bases map to TRBD1. The CDR3 runs to 15 residues. The junction had 9 bases not matched to a gene; V was cut back by 4 bases and J by 6 bases. Germline V gene lookup returns CDR1 MNHEY and CDR2 SMNVEV (reference sequence). The CDR3 sequence is CASSSPGQRFNEQFF. CDR3 nucleotide sequence: TGTGCCAGCAGTTCACCGGGACAGAGATTCAATGAGCAGTTCTTC.

This clonotype showed up just a few times. V usage is TRBV20-1 and J usage is TRBJ1-1; no firm D call. The germline CDR1 and CDR2 sequences are DFQATT and SNEGSKA (reference sequence). The V gene lost 0 bases and the J gene lost 7 bases, with 18 bases spanning the gap. This CDR3 comprises 15 residues. The CDR3 bases are TGCAGTGCTAGAGAGTGGTCCCCTGGCCGAAATGAAGCTTTCTTT. As protein: CSAREWSPGRNEAFF.

This clonotype was recorded many times. The rearrangement links TRBV20-1 to TRBJ2-5; the D call may be TRBD1 or TRBD2 (5 bases each). Germline CDR1 and CDR2: DFQATT and SNEGSKA (reference sequence). The CDR3 consists of 13 residues. Trimming stripped 6 bases from V and 1 base from J, with 12 bases between. The CDR3 spells CSAPGRLQETQYF. CDR3 nucleotides: TGCAGTGCACCGGGACGTCTCCAAGAGACCCAGTACTTC.

This clonotype was detected a few times. J is TRBJ2-1 and V is TRBV5-5; 7 nucleotides match TRBD1. Germline trimming cut 0 bases from V and 6 bases from J; bases unmatched to any gene: 6. Germline-derived CDR1 and CDR2 are SGHKS and YYEKEE (reference sequence). The CDR3 is made up of 15 amino acids. The CDR3 protein is CASSLAAGGINEQFF. CDR3 DNA: TGTGCCAGCAGCTTGGCGGCAGGGGGTATCAATGAGCAGTTCTTC.

The genes are TRBV27 and TRBJ1-4; D uncertain. The CDR3 extends over 16 amino acids. Deletions cut 5 bases from V and 1 base from J, with 14 bases between. Germline-derived CDR1 and CDR2 are MNHEY and SMNVEV (reference sequence). CDR3 bases: TGTGCCAGCAGTAAATTAGCGGGGTTAACTAATGAAAAACTGTTTTTT. This gives the protein CASSKLAGLTNEKLFF.

The table lists this clonotype with a few counts. This sequence joins TRBV7-2 and TRBJ1-2; D possibly corresponds to TRBD1 (5 bases). Looked up from germline, CDR1 is SGHTA and CDR2 is FQGNSA. The CDR3 is 13 residues long. V shed 4 bases and J shed 1 base, with 7 bases lying between them. CDR3 protein: CASSWDGNYGYTF. The CDR3 DNA reads as TGTGCCAGCAGCTGGGACGGTAACTATGGCTACACCTTC.

This clonotype was detected many times. The genes are TRBV4-1 and TRBJ1-2; D perhaps matches TRBD1 (5 bases). Germline V gene data show CDR1 as MGHRA and CDR2 as YSYEKL. Trimming shortened V by 0 bases and J by 4 bases, and 21 bases separated the two germline ends. The CDR3 runs to 18 residues. In nucleotides, the CDR3 is TGCGCCAGCAGCCAAGATTCCGTCTTAACAGGTCGTCTCTATGGCTACACCTTC. Its translation: CASSQDSVLTGRLYGYTF.

The rearrangement uses TRBV2 and TRBJ2-3, with D tentatively TRBD1 (6 bases). Germline V CDR1 and CDR2: SNHLY, FYNNEI. The CDR3 spans 16 residues. Between the trimmed V and J ends, which lost 4 bases and 0 bases, there was a span of 14 bases. The CDR3 spells CASSGQGQTSTDTQYF. CDR3 DNA: TGTGCCAGCAGTGGACAAGGACAGACGAGCACAGATACGCAGTATTTT.

This chain links TRBV4-1 with TRBJ2-7; no definite D call. The CDR3 consists of 15 residues. V gave up 2 bases and J gave up 6 bases, with 17 bases separating them. Germline CDR1 is MGHRA and CDR2 is YSYEKL. CDR3 residues: CASSQPWERELEQYF. The CDR3 DNA is TGCGCCAGCAGCCAACCTTGGGAAAGGGAACTCGAGCAGTACTTC.

This clonotype was counted between two and nine times. This chain links TRBV6-1 with TRBJ2-7; 7 nucleotides agree with TRBD1. Germline values: CDR1 MNHNS, CDR2 SASEGT. The CDR3 is 14 amino acids. V shed 5 bases and J 3 bases; nucleotides not matched to a gene: 7. The CDR3 sequence: CASSTGTAYYEQYF. Here the CDR3 DNA reads TGTGCCAGCAGTACCGGGACAGCCTACTACGAGCAGTACTTC.

This clonotype has only a few counts. This rearrangement joins TRBV6-1 to TRBJ2-1; the match to TRBD2 covers 7 bases. The V segment lost 4 bases and the J segment 1 base; nucleotides outside the gene matches: 7. Germline V gene data show CDR1 as MNHNS and CDR2 as SASEGT. CDR3 length: 16 amino acids. As DNA, the CDR3 is TGTGCCAGCAGTGGGTGGGGGGGGGATTCCTACAATGAGCAGTTCTTC. This encodes CASSGWGGDSYNEQFF.

This clonotype was picked up many times. V gene TRBV28 combines with J gene TRBJ1-6; 7 bases are a match to TRBD1. CDR1 and CDR2 (germline): MDHEN, SYDVKM. The CDR3 extends over 14 amino acids. V gave up 7 bases and J gave up 2 bases; unmatched junction bases: 2. This chain's CDR3 is CASIGTAYNSPLHF. Here the CDR3 DNA reads TGTGCCAGCATAGGGACAGCCTATAATTCACCCCTCCACTTT.

This clonotype was recorded a few times. The J gene is TRBJ1-1, the V gene TRBV7-3; weak D call: TRBD1 (5 bases). The CDR3 has 13 residues. With 5 bases removed from V and 4 bases from J, the gap between germline ends came to 11 bases. Germline CDR1 reads SGHTA; CDR2 reads FQGTGA. The CDR3: CASSQGEGTEAFF. DNA of the CDR3: TGTGCCAGCAGCCAAGGGGAGGGCACTGAAGCTTTCTTT.

In this sample, this clonotype turned up a few times. The chain carries TRBV30 and TRBJ1-6; TRBD1 aligns across 9 bases. The ends lost 4 bases at V and 6 bases at J; junction bases unmatched: 1. The germline V gene encodes CDR1 GTSNPN and CDR2 SVGIG (reference sequence). The CDR3 is made up of 13 amino acids. The CDR3 DNA follows: TGTGCCTGGATGGGACAGGGTAATTCACCCCTCCACTTT. Protein: CAWMGQGNSPLHF.

The rearrangement links TRBV6-1 to TRBJ2-1; TRBD2 matches at 13 bases. Germline lookup yields CDR1 MNHNS and CDR2 SASEGT. The length of the CDR3 is 14 residues. The V gene end was trimmed by 10 bases and the J gene end by 5 bases; junction bases not matched to a gene: 5. The CDR3 sequence: CATTGTSGNNEQFF. CDR3 sequence (DNA): TGTGCCACCACGGGGACTAGCGGGAACAATGAGCAGTTCTTC.

This clonotype was seen ten or more times. This rearrangement joins TRBV10-3 to TRBJ2-5, with TRBD1 identical over 7 bases. The CDR3 has 13 residues. After removal of 10 bases from V and 5 bases from J, the junction contained 10 bases not matched to a gene. Germline lookup yields CDR1 ENHRY and CDR2 SYGVKD. In DNA form, the CDR3 reads TGTGCCACTCGGACAGGCCGCGGTGAGACCCAGTACTTC. It codes for CATRTGRGETQYF.